This T cell receptor (beta chain) was sequenced for a study of blood T cell repertoires in COVID-19. For the study at large: Material from acute and convalescent COVID-19 was sourced from the United States, Italy and Spain.

In the original workflow: Amplifying reference gene primers gave estimates of nucleated cell counts. Produced via immunoSEQ multiplex PCR; TCRdb's table is partial and in-frame only. D and trimming were read from the DNA, whereas the V and J calls and clone size are those reported in that table. The sample consists of over 150,000 clones, roughly 88% of them appearing once. Trimming took 6 bases from V and 3 from J, leaving 17 bases between them. CDR3 length equals 15 residues. Germline loops: CDR1 MNHEY, CDR2 SVGAGI. Seattle patients were enrolled during active infection and followed longitudinally. The chain recombines TRBV6-5 with TRBJ1-1; a weak D match, TRBD1 (6 bases). Sequencing was performed on peripheral blood. The sequence was collected from a woman in her thirties or forties with COVID-19, enrolled during active disease. The CDR3, as DNA: TGTGCCAGCAGGAAAAAGGGACAACAACACACTGAAGCTTTCTTT. Translated, it gives CASRKKGQQHTEAFF.